Shown below are 26 T cell receptor beta chains from a single sample sequenced in a study of early T cells in non-severe SARS-CoV-2 infection. TCRdb processed the 5' RACE reads anew with MiXCR; each CDR3 protein has one entry. This sample has tens of thousands of distinct CDR3 sequences; 8% to 13% occur once, and the top ten carry roughly 4.7%. The specimen sequenced was whole blood. The receptors stem from an adult who was a healthcare worker with PCR-confirmed SARS-CoV-2 infection or an uninfected control (not recorded which).

The V and J genes are TRBV7-9 and TRBJ2-1; a weak D match, TRBD2 (5 bases). The CDR3 totals 15 residues. Trimming removed 2 bases at V and 7 bases at J, with 15 bases between. Germline CDR1 SEHNR, CDR2 FQNEAQ (reference sequence). The CDR3 sequence: CASSLMAGAENEQFF. The CDR3 nucleotides are TGTGCCAGCAGCTTAATGGCCGGAGCGGAAAATGAGCAGTTCTTC.

In its sample, this clonotype was seen many times. The rearrangement uses TRBV2 and TRBJ2-7; D might be TRBD1 (7 bases). CDR3 length: 13 residues. V was pared by 2 bases and J by 6 bases, with 11 bases between. Germline V gives CDR1 SNHLY, CDR2 FYNNEI. The CDR3 nucleotides are TGTGCCAGCAGTGAACAGGGGGGAAGCGAGCAGTACTTC. This codes for CASSEQGGSEQYF.

This clonotype was observed at least ten times. The chain carries TRBV27 and TRBJ2-7, with D unresolved. Per germline, CDR1 MNHEY and CDR2 SMNVEV (reference sequence). The V end was cut by 2 bases, the J end by 5 bases, with 13 bases between. There are 14 residues in the CDR3. CDR3 in amino acids: CASSLSPVRDEQYF. The CDR3 nucleotides read TGTGCCAGCAGTTTAAGCCCCGTAAGGGACGAGCAGTACTTC.

This clonotype occurred a few times. The genes are TRBV18 and TRBJ1-3; D remains unclear. Looked up from germline, CDR1 is KGHSH and CDR2 is LQKENI. The CDR3 extends over 17 amino acids. Trimming took 5 bases from V and 0 from J, leaving 17 bases between them. This CDR3 reads CASSTGRVSFSGNTIYF. CDR3 DNA: TGTGCCAGCTCAACGGGGAGGGTTTCTTTCTCTGGAAACACCATATATTTT.

This clonotype was seen more than once but under ten times. The chain carries TRBV5-1 and TRBJ2-7; no clear D. This CDR3 has 11 residues. The germline V and J ends were trimmed by 0 bases and 11 bases, with 9 bases remaining between them. Germline V gene sequence: CDR1 SGHRS, CDR2 YFSETQ. The CDR3 is CASSLVGKKYF. In DNA, the CDR3 is TGCGCCAGCAGCTTGGTGGGAAAAAAGTACTTC. The entire variable domain, with the rest obtained from reference TRBV5-1 and TRBJ2-7, is as follows: KAGVTQTPRYLIKTRGQQVTLSCSPISGHRSVSWYQQTPGQGLQFLFEYFSETQRNKGNFPGRFSGRQFSNSRSEMNVSTLELGDSALYLCASSLVGKKYFGPGTRLTVT.

This clonotype appeared a few times. V is TRBV12-5 and J is TRBJ1-6, with D hard to call. CDR1 is LGHNT and CDR2 is FRNRAP in the germline V gene. This CDR3 is 12 amino acids long. Trimming stripped 6 bases from V and 10 bases from J, with 10 bases between. The CDR3 DNA follows: TGTGCTAGTGGCGAATATGGCTCACCCCTCCACTTT. It encodes CASGEYGSPLHF.

This clonotype has ten or more counts. The chain is built from TRBV20-1 and TRBJ2-7; the match to TRBD1 covers 8 bases. The germline V gene has CDR1 DFQATT and CDR2 SNEGSKA (reference sequence). The CDR3 is 16 residues long. The trim removed 0 bases at V and 2 bases at J, leaving 9 bases unmatched. CDR3: CSARDGVRGLPYEQYF. CDR3 DNA: TGCAGTGCTAGAGATGGAGTCAGGGGGCTCCCCTACGAGCAGTACTTC.

The chain has TRBV7-2 and TRBJ1-2, with D hard to call. Germline V gene data show CDR1 as SGHTA and CDR2 as FQGNSA. The CDR3 consists of 14 residues. The V gene lost 4 bases and the J gene lost 6 bases, with 15 bases spanning the gap. CDR3 DNA sequence: TGTGCCAGCAGCTCATTTGGACCCGTTAATGGCTACACCTTC. Amino acid sequence: CASSSFGPVNGYTF.

In its sample, this clonotype was seen many times. V usage is TRBV5-1 and J usage is TRBJ2-3; D is undetermined. The CDR3 has 14 residues. The germline CDR1 and CDR2 sequences are SGHRS and YFSETQ. V lost 1 base, J lost 5 bases, and 11 bases lay in between. The CDR3: CASSLMYQEDTQYF. The CDR3 DNA is TGCGCCAGCAGCTTGATGTACCAGGAAGATACGCAGTATTTT.

The sample holds many counts of this clonotype. The chain employs TRBV20-1 and TRBJ2-5, with 9 bases lining up with TRBD1. CDR3 size: 15 residues. Trimming took 3 bases from V and 2 from J; bases not matched to a gene: 7. The germline V gene has CDR1 DFQATT and CDR2 SNEGSKA (reference sequence). CDR3 nucleotides: TGCAGTGCTAGTCGACAGGGGGTAGGGCAAGAGACCCAGTACTTC. Its translation is CSASRQGVGQETQYF.

This chain joins TRBV19 and TRBJ2-7; D uncertain. V was trimmed by 4 bases and J by 3 bases, leaving 16 bases between them. Germline V gene lookup returns CDR1 LNHDA and CDR2 SQIVND (reference sequence). This CDR3 region has 15 residues. In DNA, the CDR3 is TGTGCCAGTAGTAATGGTCCGAGGAGTTACTACGAGCAGTACTTC. This codes for CASSNGPRSYYEQYF.

V gene TRBV10-3 combines with J gene TRBJ1-2, with TRBD1 matching over 8 bases. The CDR3 is made up of 12 amino acids. Looked up from germline, CDR1 is ENHRY and CDR2 is SYGVKD. V trimming: 7 bases; J trimming: 4 bases; junction bases outside the gene matches: 2. CDR3 DNA sequence: TGTGCCATCAAGCAGGGGGCCTATGGCTACACCTTC. Amino acids: CAIKQGAYGYTF.

Many counts were recorded for this clonotype. V and J are TRBV28 and TRBJ2-3; 7 nucleotides line up with TRBD2. The J segment lost 0 bases and the V segment lost 8 bases, leaving 5 bases of the junction unmatched. The CDR3 totals 14 residues. CDR1 MDHEN and CDR2 SYDVKM come from the germline V gene. The CDR3 sequence: CASLGLPSTDTQYF. The DNA of the CDR3 is TGTGCCAGCTTGGGACTACCTAGCACAGATACGCAGTATTTT.

The rearrangement uses TRBV6-2 or TRBV6-3 and TRBJ2-3; 7 bases line up with TRBD1. V shed 4 bases and J 3 bases; nucleotides not matched to a gene: 1. The length of the CDR3 is 13 residues. Germline CDR1 and CDR2: MNHEY and SVGEGT. The DNA for the CDR3 is TGTGCCAGCAGTTCGACAGGGACAGATACGCAGTATTTT. Residues: CASSSTGTDTQYF.

In its sample, this clonotype was seen many times. The V gene is TRBV11-2, the J gene TRBJ2-5; TRBD2 matches at 10 bases. The CDR3 consists of 14 residues. Germline V gives CDR1 SGHAT, CDR2 FQNNGV. J was trimmed by 4 bases and V by 5 bases; bases with no gene match: 4. In DNA, the CDR3 is TGTGCCAGCAGCGACGCTAGCGGGGGAGAGACCCAGTACTTC. It specifies CASSDASGGETQYF.

This clonotype showed up just a few times. The J gene is TRBJ1-2, the V gene TRBV3-1, with D unresolved. The V end lost 1 base, the J end lost 6 bases, and 15 bases lay between the germline ends. The germline V gene has CDR1 LGHDT and CDR2 YNNKEL (reference sequence). CDR3 length: 15 residues. CDR3 residues: CASSQGRKTVDGYTF. CDR3 nucleotides: TGTGCCAGCAGCCAAGGTAGGAAGACGGTAGATGGCTACACCTTC.

This clonotype appeared a single time. A much larger clone differs from this one at a single base, so this may be a read error. The chain has TRBV14 and TRBJ1-1; a possible D gene is TRBD1 (6 bases). Germline V gene sequence: CDR1 SGHDN, CDR2 FVKESK. This CDR3 comprises 15 residues. CDR3 nucleotide sequence: TGTCCCAGCAGCCAAGATACAGGGCTAGTCACTGAAGCTTTCTTT. Translating it yields CPSSQDTGLVTEAFF.

This clonotype came up many times. The V call is TRBV28, the J call TRBJ1-4; D is unclear. Germline loops: CDR1 MDHEN, CDR2 SYDVKM. The CDR3 sequence is 12 residues long. V lost 3 bases and J lost 8, with 7 bases in between. DNA for the CDR3: TGTGCCAGCAGTTTCCAAGGGGAAAAACTGTTTTTT. It yields the protein CASSFQGEKLFF.

The sample holds a few counts of this clonotype. The J gene is TRBJ2-4, the V gene TRBV6-6; 9 bases align to TRBD1. The CDR3 is 11 amino acids. CDR1 MNHNY and CDR2 SVGAGI come from the germline V gene (reference sequence). The V and J ends lost 8 bases and 9 bases, in that order; junction bases with no gene match: 2. The CDR3 coding sequence is TGTGCCAGCGGACAGGGGAGCATTCAGTACTTC. Its translation: CASGQGSIQYF.

Of note for this clonotype: A read error may explain this, as a much larger clone is one base away. The rearrangement uses TRBV5-5 and TRBJ2-2; no clear D. Germline lookup yields CDR1 SGHKS and CDR2 YYEKEE (reference sequence). This CDR3 has 15 residues. CDR3 DNA sequence: TGTGTCAGCAGCTTGTTTATTCCGAACACCGGGGAGCTGTTTTTT. It translates to CVSSLFIPNTGELFF.

This clonotype showed up many times. The chain carries TRBV29-1 and TRBJ2-1; D is perhaps TRBD1 or TRBD2 (5 bases each). The germline CDR1 and CDR2 sequences are SQVTM and ANQGSEA. The CDR3 covers 12 residues. Trimming stripped 7 bases from V and 8 bases from J, with 15 bases between. The CDR3 spells CSGGRGPDEQFF. The CDR3 nucleotides read TGCAGCGGGGGACGGGGACCGGATGAGCAGTTCTTC.

This clonotype was observed many times. V is TRBV18 and J is TRBJ2-3; perhaps TRBD2 as D (5 bases). Trimming pared 1 base from V and 5 bases from J, leaving 10 bases between. Germline V gene data show CDR1 as KGHSH and CDR2 as LQKENI. This CDR3 has 14 residues. The DNA for the CDR3 is TGTGCCAGCTCACCACGTGGAGGAGGAGATACGCAGTATTTT. Protein product: CASSPRGGGDTQYF.

In its sample, this clonotype was seen a few times. CDR3 coding DNA: TGTGCCAGCTCACCGGGGACAGCCTCCTACGAGCAGTACTTC. This gives the protein CASSPGTASYEQYF. V gene TRBV18 combines with J gene TRBJ2-7; 7 bases match TRBD1. Trimming at V came to 3 bases and at J to 0 bases, leaving 2 bases not matched to a gene. The germline V gene has CDR1 KGHSH and CDR2 LQKENI. The CDR3 is 14 residues long.

This clonotype was seen a handful of times. The V gene is TRBV7-6, the J gene TRBJ2-3; no clear D gene. Trimming left V 5 bases short and J 6 bases short, with 12 bases between. The CDR3 contains 13 residues. Germline loops: CDR1 SGHVS, CDR2 FNYEAQ. CDR3 sequence: CASSPVRSDTQYF. CDR3 nucleotides: TGTGCCAGCAGCCCTGTGAGATCGGATACGCAGTATTTT.

This clonotype was found many times. This chain joins TRBV27 and TRBJ1-2; 7 bases match TRBD1. The ends lost 2 bases at V and 1 base at J; junction bases unmatched: 1. The V gene's germline CDR1 is MNHEY and CDR2 SMNVEV (reference sequence). CDR3 length equals 14 residues. The CDR3 DNA reads TGTGCCAGCAGTTTAAGGGGGCGTAACTATGGCTACACCTTC. It translates to CASSLRGRNYGYTF.

The sample holds many counts of this clonotype. V gene TRBV5-1 combines with J gene TRBJ2-3; the D gene could be TRBD1 or TRBD2 (6 bases each). Between the trimmed V and J ends, which lost 0 bases and 0 bases, there was a span of 23 bases. The CDR3 runs 20 residues. Germline V CDR1 and CDR2: SGHRS, YFSETQ. This CDR3 reads CASSLVPGAPLASSTDTQYF. CDR3 nucleotide sequence: TGCGCCAGCAGCTTGGTTCCAGGGGCACCTCTAGCGTCTAGCACAGATACGCAGTATTTT.